The 3 T cell receptor beta chains below come from one sample, sequenced in a study of T cells in Graves' hyperthyroidism and ophthalmopathy. Amplification targeted TCR beta CDR3 regions from RNA transcripts. First-round RT-PCR with HTBI primers amplified the TCR CDR3 region. One entry per CDR3 protein results from TCRdb running MiXCR on the multiplex PCR reads. This table has 500,000 to 700,000 distinct CDR3 sequences, 16% appearing once. Material: blood. The receptors come from a woman between 18 and 30 years old with Graves' hyperthyroidism.

The chain has TRBV12-3 or TRBV12-4 and TRBJ2-3, with D unclear. CDR3 length: 12 amino acids. Trimming stripped 3 bases from V and 7 bases from J, with 8 bases between. CDR3 residues: CASSFSGHTQYF. DNA of the CDR3: TGTGCCAGCAGTTTTTCCGGGCATACGCAGTATTTT.

In this sample, this clonotype turned up a few times. The V call is TRBV24-1, the J call TRBJ2-5, with D perhaps TRBD1 or TRBD2 (5 bases each). The germline gives CDR1 KGHDR, CDR2 SFDVKD. Trimming removed 3 bases from V and 2 bases from J, with 12 bases in between. The CDR3 is made up of 15 amino acids. CDR3 DNA: TGTGCCACCAGTGATACGGGACGGGATCAAGAGACCCAGTACTTC. Amino acid sequence: CATSDTGRDQETQYF.

This clonotype has a count of ten or more. The rearrangement links TRBV27 to TRBJ1-1; D gene unclear. This CDR3 region has 12 residues. V was shortened by 2 bases and J by 7 bases, with 8 bases between the two germline ends. Looked up from germline, CDR1 is MNHEY and CDR2 is SMNVEV (reference sequence). Here the CDR3 DNA reads TGTGCCAGCAGTTTAAACGGCCTTGAAGCTTTCTTT. Translation: CASSLNGLEAFF.